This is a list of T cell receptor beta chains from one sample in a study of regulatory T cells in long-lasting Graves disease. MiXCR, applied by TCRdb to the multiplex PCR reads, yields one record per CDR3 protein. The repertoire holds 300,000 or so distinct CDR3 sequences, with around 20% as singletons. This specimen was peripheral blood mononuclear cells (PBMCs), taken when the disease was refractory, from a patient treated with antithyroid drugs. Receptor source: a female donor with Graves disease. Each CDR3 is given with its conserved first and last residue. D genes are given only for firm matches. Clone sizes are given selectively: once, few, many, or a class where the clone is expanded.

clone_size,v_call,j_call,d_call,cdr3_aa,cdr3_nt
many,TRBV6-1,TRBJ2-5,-,CASRPTGETQYF,TGTGCCAGCCGCCCGACGGGGGAGACCCAGTACTTC
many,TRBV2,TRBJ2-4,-,CASSEALRGPQAKNIQYF,TGTGCCAGCAGTGAAGCGCTTCGCGGGCCCCAAGCCAAAAACATTCAGTACTTC
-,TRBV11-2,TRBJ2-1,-,CASSYGYSEQFF,TGTGCCAGCAGTTACGGATACTCAGAGCAGTTCTTC
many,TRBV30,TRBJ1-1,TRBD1,CAWSATGGTEAFF,TGTGCCTGGAGTGCAACAGGGGGCACTGAAGCTTTCTTT
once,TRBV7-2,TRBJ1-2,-,CASSIGGVRSGYTF,TGTGCCAGCAGCATAGGGGGGGTTCGAAGTGGCTACACCTTC
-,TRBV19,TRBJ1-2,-,CASSETALGPYGYTF,TGTGCCAGTAGCGAGACGGCTTTGGGTCCTTATGGCTACACCTTC
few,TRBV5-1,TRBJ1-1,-,CASSPDLMNTEAFF,TGCGCCAGCAGCCCGGACCTTATGAACACTGAAGCTTTCTTT
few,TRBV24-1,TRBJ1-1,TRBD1,CATYAGQEVTEAFF,TGTGCCACATATGCGGGACAGGAAGTCACTGAAGCTTTCTTT
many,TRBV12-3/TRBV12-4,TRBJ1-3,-,CASSNRENTIYF,TGTGCCAGCAGTAATCGCGAAAACACCATATATTTT
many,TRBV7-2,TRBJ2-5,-,CASSSSWGRETQYF,TGTGCCAGCAGCTCAAGTTGGGGGCGGGAGACCCAGTACTTC
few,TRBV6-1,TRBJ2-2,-,CASSTQGTGELFF,TGTGCCAGCAGTACCCAGGGGACCGGGGAGCTGTTTTTT
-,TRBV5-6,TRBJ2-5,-,CASSLPGLYQETQYF,TGTGCCAGCAGCTTACCGGGGTTGTACCAAGAGACCCAGTACTTC
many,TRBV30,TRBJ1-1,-,CACDGNTEAFF,TGTGCCTGTGACGGGAACACTGAAGCTTTCTTT
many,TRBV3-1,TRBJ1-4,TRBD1,CASQTGTGSEKLFF,TGTGCCAGCCAAACCGGGACAGGGAGTGAAAAACTGTTTTTT
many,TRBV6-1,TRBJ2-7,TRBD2,CATHLAGVSYEQYF,TGTGCCACTCACCTAGCGGGAGTTTCCTACGAGCAGTACTTC
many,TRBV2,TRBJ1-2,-,CAGSDAENYGYTF,TGTGCCGGCAGTGACGCGGAAAACTATGGCTACACCTTC
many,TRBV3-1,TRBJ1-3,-,CASSLGKTIYF,TGTGCCAGCAGCCTGGGTAAAACCATATATTTT
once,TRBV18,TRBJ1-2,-,CASSTGFENYGYTF,TGTGCCAGCTCCACAGGGTTTGAGAACTATGGCTACACCTTC
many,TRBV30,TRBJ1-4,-,CAGGYEKLFF,TGTGCGGGAGGCTATGAAAAACTGTTTTTT
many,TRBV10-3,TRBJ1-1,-,CAISPREVNTEAFF,TGTGCCATCTCGCCCAGGGAGGTGAACACTGAAGCTTTCTTT
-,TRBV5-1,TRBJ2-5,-,CASSLAQGTQETQYF,TGCGCCAGCAGCTTGGCACAGGGTACCCAAGAGACCCAGTACTTC
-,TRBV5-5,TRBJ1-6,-,CASSLLVSSYNSPLHF,TGTGCCAGCAGCTTGTTGGTCAGCTCCTATAATTCACCCCTCCACTTT
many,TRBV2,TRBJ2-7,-,CASGTRYSYEQYF,TGTGCCAGCGGGACACGCTACTCCTACGAGCAGTACTTC
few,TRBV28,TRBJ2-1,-,CASSSSPPRSYNEQFF,TGTGCCAGCAGTTCCTCTCCCCCGCGGAGCTACAATGAGCAGTTCTTC
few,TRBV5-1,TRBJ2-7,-,CASSRNGQSYEQYF,TGCGCCAGCAGCCGCAATGGACAGTCCTACGAGCAGTACTTC
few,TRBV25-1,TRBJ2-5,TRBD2,CASSERDYRETQYF,TGTGCCAGCAGTGAGCGGGACTATCGGGAGACCCAGTACTTC
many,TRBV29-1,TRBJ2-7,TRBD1,CSVEGDRSYEQYF,TGCAGCGTTGAAGGGGACAGGTCCTACGAGCAGTACTTC
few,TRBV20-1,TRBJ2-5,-,CSARVNVGTQYF,TGCAGTGCTAGAGTCAATGTAGGGACCCAGTACTTC
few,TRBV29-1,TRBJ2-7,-,CSAGGHGTYEQYF,TGCAGCGCCGGGGGGCATGGGACCTACGAGCAGTACTTC
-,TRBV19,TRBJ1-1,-,CASKNPRVRAAEAFF,TGTGCCAGTAAAAATCCCCGGGTGAGGGCCGCTGAAGCTTTCTTT
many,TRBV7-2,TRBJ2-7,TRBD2,CASSAGDGAYEQYF,TGTGCCAGCAGCGCGGGGGACGGAGCCTACGAGCAGTACTTC